These 32 T cell receptor beta chains share one sample of origin, sequenced in a study of blood T cell repertoires in COVID-19. Assay used: immunoSEQ multiplex PCR; TCRdb lists only in-frame clones, some missing. Of some 200,000 clones detected, more than 75% appear once; the ten largest clones hold around 5.7%. The sequencing sample was made of peripheral blood. The receptors derive from a man aged 80 or over with acute or convalescent COVID-19.

The V gene is TRBV19, the J gene TRBJ2-1; a possible D gene is TRBD1 (5 bases). The V and J ends lost 6 bases and 6 bases respectively, with 9 bases between them. The CDR3 is made up of 12 amino acids. Germline assignment: CDR1 LNHDA and CDR2 SQIVND (reference sequence). Here the CDR3 reads CASRNQGNEQFF. The CDR3 DNA is TGTGCCAGTAGGAACCAGGGCAATGAGCAGTTCTTC. The entire variable domain, with the rest obtained from reference TRBV19 and TRBJ2-1, is as follows: DGGITQSPKYLFRKEGQNVTLSCEQNLNHDAMYWYRQDPGQGLRLIYYSQIVNDFQKGDIAEGYSVSREKKESFPLTVTSAQKNPTAFYLCASRNQGNEQFFGPGTRLTVL.

In this sample, this clone turned up a few times. The chain employs TRBV2 and TRBJ1-3, with D uncertain. This CDR3 spans 15 amino acids. Germline V gives CDR1 SNHLY, CDR2 FYNNEI. V was cut by 6 bases and J by 7 bases, with 19 bases left in between. The CDR3: CASSREVPLTNTIYF. In DNA, the CDR3 is TGTGCCAGCAGCCGAGAGGTCCCTCTCACTAACACCATATATTTT.

This sequence joins TRBV2 and TRBJ1-1; 7 nucleotides align to TRBD1. Losses at the gene ends were 7 bases for V and 5 bases for J; bases not matched to a gene: 10. Germline assignment: CDR1 SNHLY and CDR2 FYNNEI. This CDR3 has 14 residues. The CDR3, as DNA: TGTGCCAGCACCCGGGCAGGGGGGCAGACTGAAGCTTTCTTT. It is translated as CASTRAGGQTEAFF.

This clone was seen only once. The V call is TRBV7-3, the J call TRBJ2-3; D perhaps matches TRBD2 (6 bases). The germline V gene encodes CDR1 SGHTA and CDR2 FQGTGA. V lost 5 bases and J lost 3, with 15 bases in between. This CDR3 has 15 amino acids. CDR3 protein: CASSSPGLRTDTQYF. The CDR3 DNA follows: TGTGCCAGCAGCAGTCCGGGACTTAGAACAGATACGCAGTATTTT.

J is TRBJ2-2 and V is TRBV21-1; the D segment call TRBD1 is taken from the table without a DNA check. TRBV21-1 is given as a pseudogene. This CDR3 region has 13 residues. CDR3 in DNA: TGTGCCAGCGGCCACAAGAACACCGGGGAGCTGTTTTTT. Its protein is CASGHKNTGELFF.

A note on this clone: At one end, the junction sequence differs from germline, possibly due to a read error. The CDR3 region has the DNA TGTGCCAGCAGCGTAGAGCCAAAGAGCTCCCACGAGCAGTACTTC. Protein: CASSVEPKSSHEQYF. J is TRBJ2-7 and V is TRBV9; no clear D gene. Germline V gene sequence: CDR1 SGDLS, CDR2 YYNGEE. There are 15 residues in the CDR3.

The genes are TRBV9 and TRBJ2-1; TRBD1 might be the D (5 bases). CDR1 is SGDLS, CDR2 YYNGEE, per germline. This CDR3 contains 14 residues. Trimming removed 0 bases at V and 10 bases at J, with 14 bases between. CDR3 loop: CASSVAPSTGEQFF. CDR3 sequence (DNA): TGTGCCAGCAGCGTAGCTCCTTCTACAGGCGAGCAGTTCTTC.

In DNA, the CDR3 is TGTGCCAGCAGCTCCGGGACAGCCGGGGAGCTGTTTTTT. Protein: CASSSGTAGELFF. The rearrangement uses TRBV7-3 and TRBJ2-2, with TRBD1 matching over 7 bases. The CDR3 contains 13 residues. V lost 4 bases to trimming and J lost 6 bases; unmatched junction nucleotides: 2. Germline CDR1 and CDR2: SGHTA and FQGTGA.

This chain joins TRBV4-2 and TRBJ1-2, with D maybe TRBD1 (6 bases). The germline V gene has CDR1 LGHNA and CDR2 YNFKEQ. V lost 0 bases and J 2 bases, leaving 13 bases between the germline ends. This CDR3 is built from 16 residues. The CDR3 coding sequence is TGTGCCAGCAGCCAAGACGCGGTCGGACAGAACTATGGCTACACCTTC. Residues: CASSQDAVGQNYGYTF.

V gene TRBV10-3 combines with J gene TRBJ2-3, with TRBD2 as a possible D gene (6 bases). Trimming took off 8 bases at V and 4 bases at J, with 13 bases between the two ends. Germline V gene lookup returns CDR1 ENHRY and CDR2 SYGVKD. This CDR3 comprises 13 residues. CDR3 in amino acids: CAIESGVADTQYF. DNA of the CDR3: TGTGCCATCGAATCGGGAGTGGCAGATACGCAGTATTTT.

CDR3 sequence (DNA): TGTGCCAGTAGTAACCCCGGGGCGGGATATGGCTACACCTTC. Translation gives CASSNPGAGYGYTF. The J gene is TRBJ1-2, the V gene TRBV19; weak D call: TRBD1 (5 bases). This CDR3 has 14 amino acids. Per germline, CDR1 LNHDA and CDR2 SQIVND (reference sequence). Trimming removed 4 bases at V and 5 bases at J, with 14 bases between. Full variable domain (missing parts from reference TRBV19 and TRBJ1-2): DGGITQSPKYLFRKEGQNVTLSCEQNLNHDAMYWYRQDPGQGLRLIYYSQIVNDFQKGDIAEGYSVSREKKESFPLTVTSAQKNPTAFYLCASSNPGAGYGYTFGSGTRLTVV.

This chain uses TRBV18 with TRBJ2-2, with D uncertain. The CDR3 extends over 14 amino acids. CDR1 KGHSH and CDR2 LQKENI come from the germline V gene. Trimming took 3 bases from V and 1 from J, leaving 6 bases between them. The CDR3 DNA reads as TGTGCCAGCTCACCTGGGCTGAACACCGGGGAGCTGTTTTTT. Translated: CASSPGLNTGELFF.

The CDR3 reads CASSLRDNGNQPQHF. The DNA for the CDR3 is TGTGCCAGCAGTCTCCGGGACAACGGCAATCAGCCCCAGCATTTT. This chain uses TRBV6-2 or TRBV6-3 with TRBJ1-5, with D perhaps matching TRBD1 (6 bases). CDR3 length equals 15 residues. CDR1 is MNHEY and CDR2 is SVGEGT in the germline V gene. The V end was cut by 5 bases, the J end by 2 bases, with 13 bases between.

The V gene is TRBV10-3, the J gene TRBJ2-5; maybe TRBD2 (6 bases). Trimming removed 8 bases at V and 5 bases at J, with 15 bases between. The germline gives CDR1 ENHRY, CDR2 SYGVKD. This CDR3 contains 13 residues. In DNA form, the CDR3 reads TGTGCCATCGCGCCCGGGGCGGGGGAGACCCAGTACTTC. It translates to CAIAPGAGETQYF.

In nucleotides, the CDR3 is TGTGCCAGCAGGCCCGGGACTAGCGGGACCCAGTACTTC. It codes for CASRPGTSGTQYF. The genes are TRBV11-3 and TRBJ2-5, with 11 bases aligning to TRBD2. Germline V gives CDR1 SGHNT, CDR2 YENEEA. The CDR3 totals 13 residues. The V and J ends lost 6 bases and 7 bases, in that order; junction bases with no gene match: 4.

The chain joins TRBV5-6 to TRBJ2-4; 10 bases align to TRBD1. V lost 4 bases, J lost 6 bases, and 4 bases stayed unmatched. Germline CDR1 is SGHDT and CDR2 is YYEEEE. CDR3 length: 14 residues. CDR3 sequence reads: CASSPTGGGNIQYF. The DNA of the CDR3 is TGTGCCAGCAGCCCGACAGGGGGCGGAAACATTCAGTACTTC. Full variable domain (rest looked up from reference TRBV5-6 and TRBJ2-4): DAGVTQSPTHLIKTRGQQVTLRCSPKSGHDTVSWYQQALGQGPQFIFQYYEEEERQRGNFPDRFSGHQFPNYSSELNVNALLLGDSALYLCASSPTGGGNIQYFGAGTRLSVL.

The chain joins TRBV6-5 to TRBJ2-2, with D tentatively TRBD1 (6 bases). Trimming cost V 2 bases and J 5 bases, with 12 bases left between them. The length of the CDR3 is 15 residues. Germline V CDR1 and CDR2: MNHEY, SVGAGI. The CDR3 loop is CASSYAGGTTGELFF. The CDR3, as DNA: TGTGCCAGCAGTTACGCTGGGGGCACTACCGGGGAGCTGTTTTTT.

V usage is TRBV7-6 and J usage is TRBJ1-3; D remains ambiguous. The CDR3 consists of 11 residues. From germline, CDR1 is SGHVS and CDR2 FNYEAQ. With 4 bases removed from V and 8 bases from J, the gap between germline ends came to 6 bases. CDR3 sequence reads: CASSSADTIYF. CDR3 bases: TGTGCCAGCAGCTCCGCGGACACCATATATTTT.

V usage is TRBV7-2 and J usage is TRBJ1-1; 7 bases are shared with TRBD1. Germline trimming cut 5 bases from V and 1 base from J; bases unmatched to any gene: 1. Germline V gene lookup returns CDR1 SGHTA and CDR2 FQGNSA. The CDR3 extends over 13 amino acids. The CDR3 spells CASSRDRNTEAFF. The CDR3 DNA is TGTGCCAGCAGCCGGGACAGGAACACTGAAGCTTTCTTT. The entire variable domain, with the rest obtained from reference TRBV7-2 and TRBJ1-1, is as follows: GAGVSQSPSNKVTEKGKDVELRCDPISGHTALYWYRQSLGQGLEFLIYFQGNSAPDKSGLPSDRFSAERTGGSVSTLTIQRTQQEDSAVYLCASSRDRNTEAFFGQGTRLTVV.

J is TRBJ2-2 and V is TRBV27, with TRBD2 identical over 8 bases. Germline-derived CDR1 and CDR2 are MNHEY and SMNVEV (reference sequence). The CDR3 has 16 amino acids. With V trimmed by 6 bases and J by 2 bases, 8 bases remained unmatched. The CDR3 sequence: CASRGLGLVNTGELFF. In DNA, the CDR3 is TGTGCCAGCAGGGGGTTGGGACTAGTCAACACCGGGGAGCTGTTTTTT.

This clone was seen only once. The chain has TRBV6-5 and TRBJ1-6; maybe TRBD1 (6 bases). CDR3 length: 14 amino acids. V was clipped by 5 bases and J by 5 bases, with 10 bases between them. CDR1 and CDR2 (germline): MNHEY, SVGAGI. CDR3 in amino acids: CASSKRTDNSPLHF. CDR3 DNA: TGTGCCAGCAGTAAAAGGACAGATAATTCACCCCTCCACTTT.

This rearrangement joins TRBV6-2 or TRBV6-3 to TRBJ2-3; perhaps TRBD2 as D (6 bases). The ends were cut back, 6 bases at V and 5 bases at J, with 24 bases in the middle. Germline V gene sequence: CDR1 MNHEY, CDR2 SVGEGT. The CDR3 extends over 17 amino acids. Here the CDR3 DNA reads TGTGCCAGCAGCCCCGGGGGTTACGGACCCAAGGTAGATACGCAGTATTTT. It specifies CASSPGGYGPKVDTQYF.

J is TRBJ2-3 and V is TRBV6-5, with D hard to call. V lost 0 bases, J lost 1 base, and 8 bases lay in between. This CDR3 contains 15 residues. CDR1 MNHEY and CDR2 SVGAGI come from the germline V gene. CDR3 protein: CASSYSSQGTDTQYF. CDR3 in DNA: TGTGCCAGCAGTTACTCGTCTCAGGGCACAGATACGCAGTATTTT.

V gene TRBV19 combines with J gene TRBJ1-3, with D unresolved. Germline V gives CDR1 LNHDA, CDR2 SQIVND (reference sequence). This CDR3 region has 17 residues. Trimming removed 4 bases at V and 0 bases at J, with 16 bases between. This chain's CDR3 is CASSSVDRLSSGNTIYF. The CDR3 region has the DNA TGTGCCAGTAGTAGCGTTGATCGGTTGAGCTCTGGAAACACCATATATTTT.

V is TRBV5-1 and J is TRBJ2-2; 9 nucleotides agree with TRBD1. V was clipped by 5 bases and J by 5 bases; unmatched bases: 7. The CDR3 covers 15 residues. Germline V gene data show CDR1 as SGHRS and CDR2 as YFSETQ. In DNA, the CDR3 is TGCGCCAGCAGTCGACAGGGGGTAAAGACCGGGGAGCTGTTTTTT. Translated, it gives CASSRQGVKTGELFF.

CDR3 DNA sequence: TGTGCTAGTGGTTCCGGGGATACGCAGTATTTT. This gives the protein CASGSGDTQYF. The chain links TRBV12-5 to TRBJ2-3; D is unresolved. Germline CDR1 LGHNT, CDR2 FRNRAP. The CDR3 contains 11 residues. Trimming removed 4 bases from V and 6 bases from J, with 5 bases in between.

Remarks on this clone: An end of the junction differs from the germline gene, which may be a read error. The V gene is TRBV12-5, the J gene TRBJ2-1; D not resolved. CDR3 size: 11 residues. CDR1 LGHNT and CDR2 FRNRAP come from the germline V gene. CDR3: CASGIYDEQFF. CDR3 coding DNA: TGTGCTAGTGGTATCTACGATGAGCAGTTCTTC.

The chain uses TRBV30 and TRBJ2-1; D may be TRBD2 (7 bases). CDR1 is GTSNPN, CDR2 SVGIG, per germline (reference sequence). The CDR3 has 15 residues. V was pared by 7 bases and J by 5 bases, with 21 bases between. Here the CDR3 reads CASRGSGGRDNEQFF. The CDR3 coding sequence is TGTGCCTCCAGGGGATCGGGCGGGAGAGACAATGAGCAGTTCTTC.

As concerns this clone: Distinct nucleotide sequences in the sample also encode this CDR3. The rearrangement joins TRBV30 to TRBJ1-1; D unresolved. CDR3 length equals 13 residues. Per the germline V gene, CDR1 is GTSNPN and CDR2 is SVGIG (reference sequence). V was shortened by 0 bases and J by 0 bases, with 5 bases between the two germline ends. For the CDR3, the DNA is TGTGCCTGGAGTGTACGAGTGAACACTGAAGCTTTCTTT. Its translation: CAWSVRVNTEAFF.

The CDR3 sequence is CASSYSTGPSTDTQYF. The CDR3 DNA is TGTGCCAGCAGTTACTCGACAGGACCTAGCACAGATACGCAGTATTTT. The chain uses TRBV6-6 and TRBJ2-3; TRBD1 might be the D (6 bases). V gave up 0 bases and J gave up 0 bases, with 10 bases separating them. Looked up from germline, CDR1 is MNHNY and CDR2 is SVGAGI (reference sequence). The CDR3 consists of 16 residues.

This clone was counted only a few times. The chain has TRBV27 and TRBJ2-2, with D unresolved. Germline CDR1 MNHEY, CDR2 SMNVEV (reference sequence). The CDR3 spans 12 residues. V lost 4 bases to trimming and J lost 6 bases, with 6 bases between them. CDR3: CASSSWPGELFF. The CDR3, as DNA: TGTGCCAGCAGTTCGTGGCCCGGGGAGCTGTTTTTT.

The V and J genes are TRBV10-1 and TRBJ2-5; possible D gene TRBD1, 5 bases. The CDR3 sequence is 15 residues long. The V end was cut by 0 bases, the J end by 3 bases, with 11 bases between. Per the germline V gene, CDR1 is WNHNN and CDR2 is SYGVQD (reference sequence). The CDR3 DNA is TGCGCCAGCAGTGAGTCTTATGAGACAGAAGAGACCCAGTACTTC. Its translation: CASSESYETEETQYF.